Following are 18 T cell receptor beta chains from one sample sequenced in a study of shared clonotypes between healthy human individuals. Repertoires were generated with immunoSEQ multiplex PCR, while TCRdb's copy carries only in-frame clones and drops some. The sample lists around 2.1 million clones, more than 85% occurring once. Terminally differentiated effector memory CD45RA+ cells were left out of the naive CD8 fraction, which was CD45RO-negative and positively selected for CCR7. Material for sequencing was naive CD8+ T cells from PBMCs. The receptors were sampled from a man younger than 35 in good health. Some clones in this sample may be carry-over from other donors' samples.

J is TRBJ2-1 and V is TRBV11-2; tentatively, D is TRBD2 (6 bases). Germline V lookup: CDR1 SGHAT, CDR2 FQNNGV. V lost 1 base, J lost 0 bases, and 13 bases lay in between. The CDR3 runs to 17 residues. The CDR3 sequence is CASSLVGGSSSYNEQFF. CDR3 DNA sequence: TGTGCCAGCAGCTTAGTGGGAGGATCGTCCTCCTACAATGAGCAGTTCTTC.

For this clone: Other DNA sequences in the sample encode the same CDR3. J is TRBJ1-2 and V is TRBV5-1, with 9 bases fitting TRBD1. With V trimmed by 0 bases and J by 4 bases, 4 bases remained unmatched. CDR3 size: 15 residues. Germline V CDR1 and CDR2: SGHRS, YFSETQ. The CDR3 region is CASSLAVTGGYGYTF. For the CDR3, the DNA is TGCGCCAGCAGCTTGGCCGTGACAGGGGGCTATGGCTACACCTTC. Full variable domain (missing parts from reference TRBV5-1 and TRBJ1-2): KAGVTQTPRYLIKTRGQQVTLSCSPISGHRSVSWYQQTPGQGLQFLFEYFSETQRNKGNFPGRFSGRQFSNSRSEMNVSTLELGDSALYLCASSLAVTGGYGYTFGSGTRLTVV.

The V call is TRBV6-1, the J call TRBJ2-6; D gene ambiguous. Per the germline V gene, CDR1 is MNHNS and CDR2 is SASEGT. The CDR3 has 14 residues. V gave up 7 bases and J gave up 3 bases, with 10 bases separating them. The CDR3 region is CASTPGYGANVLTF. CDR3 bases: TGTGCCAGCACGCCTGGGTATGGGGCCAACGTCCTGACTTTC.

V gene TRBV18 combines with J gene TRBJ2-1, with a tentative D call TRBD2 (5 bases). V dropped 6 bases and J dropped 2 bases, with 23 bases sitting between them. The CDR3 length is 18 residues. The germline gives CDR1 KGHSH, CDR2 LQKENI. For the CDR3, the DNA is TGTGCCAGCTCCCAAACGCGAGGAGCGGATAAAACCTACAATGAGCAGTTCTTC. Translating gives CASSQTRGADKTYNEQFF.

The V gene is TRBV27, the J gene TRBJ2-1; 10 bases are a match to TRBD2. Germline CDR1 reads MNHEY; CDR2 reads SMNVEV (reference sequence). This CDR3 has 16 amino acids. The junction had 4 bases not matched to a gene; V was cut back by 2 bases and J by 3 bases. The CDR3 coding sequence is TGTGCCAGCAGTTTAGAAGGACTAGCGGACTACAATGAGCAGTTCTTC. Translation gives CASSLEGLADYNEQFF.

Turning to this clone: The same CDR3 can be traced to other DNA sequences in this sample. In DNA form, the CDR3 reads TGTGCCAGCAGTTTGGACAGGGAAGAGACCCAGTACTTC. It specifies CASSLDREETQYF. The chain combines TRBV27 with TRBJ2-5; 8 bases line up with TRBD1. The CDR3 extends over 13 amino acids. Germline loops: CDR1 MNHEY, CDR2 SMNVEV (reference sequence). J lost 3 bases, V lost 3 bases, and 0 bases had no gene match.

CDR3 DNA: TGCAGCGTTGAATGGCGGGAGGAGGCCTCCTACAATGAGCAGTTCTTC. Translated: CSVEWREEASYNEQFF. The chain couples TRBV29-1 to TRBJ2-1; 8 nucleotides line up with TRBD2. The CDR3 consists of 16 residues. V shed 2 bases and J 0 bases; nucleotides not matched to a gene: 6. In germline, CDR1 is SQVTM, CDR2 ANQGSEA.

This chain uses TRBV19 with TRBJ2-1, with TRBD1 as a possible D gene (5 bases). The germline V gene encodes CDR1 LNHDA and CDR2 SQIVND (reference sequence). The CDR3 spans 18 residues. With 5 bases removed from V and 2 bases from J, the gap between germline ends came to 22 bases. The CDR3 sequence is CASSPPVQWGVTYNEQFF. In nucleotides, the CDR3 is TGTGCCAGTAGTCCGCCGGTCCAGTGGGGCGTGACCTACAATGAGCAGTTCTTC.

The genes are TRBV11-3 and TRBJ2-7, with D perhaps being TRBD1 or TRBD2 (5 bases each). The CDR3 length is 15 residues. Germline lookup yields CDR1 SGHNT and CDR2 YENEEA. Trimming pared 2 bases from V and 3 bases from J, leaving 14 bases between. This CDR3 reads CASSLTPEGRYEQYF. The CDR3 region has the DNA TGTGCCAGCAGCTTAACCCCAGAGGGACGCTACGAGCAGTACTTC.

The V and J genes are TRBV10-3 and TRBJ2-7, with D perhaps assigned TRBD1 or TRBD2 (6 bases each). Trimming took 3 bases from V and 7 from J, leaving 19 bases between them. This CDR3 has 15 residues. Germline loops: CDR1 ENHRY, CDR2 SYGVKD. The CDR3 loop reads CAISERGEPLGEQYF. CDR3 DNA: TGTGCCATCAGTGAAAGGGGGGAACCCTTAGGGGAGCAGTACTTC.

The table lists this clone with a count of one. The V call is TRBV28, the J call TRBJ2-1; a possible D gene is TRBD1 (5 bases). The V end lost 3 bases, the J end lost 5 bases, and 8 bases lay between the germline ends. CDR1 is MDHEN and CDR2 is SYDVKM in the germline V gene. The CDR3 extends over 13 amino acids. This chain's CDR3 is CASSFARDNEQFF. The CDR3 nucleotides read TGTGCCAGCAGTTTTGCCAGGGACAATGAGCAGTTCTTC.

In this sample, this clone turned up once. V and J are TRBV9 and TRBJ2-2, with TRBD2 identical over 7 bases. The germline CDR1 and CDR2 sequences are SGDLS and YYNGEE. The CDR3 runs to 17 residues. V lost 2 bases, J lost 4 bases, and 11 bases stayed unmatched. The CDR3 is CASSVHRAGRSTGELFF. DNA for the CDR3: TGTGCCAGCAGCGTCCACCGAGCGGGAAGGAGCACCGGGGAGCTGTTTTTT.

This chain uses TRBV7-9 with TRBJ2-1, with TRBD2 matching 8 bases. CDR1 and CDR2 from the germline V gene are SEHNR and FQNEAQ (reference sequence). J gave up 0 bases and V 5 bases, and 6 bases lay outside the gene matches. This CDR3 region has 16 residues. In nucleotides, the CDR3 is TGTGCCAGCAGCACCAGCGGGGGCCCCTCCTACAATGAGCAGTTCTTC. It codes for CASSTSGGPSYNEQFF.

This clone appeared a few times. This chain's CDR3 is CAGRPREPWGYTF. The CDR3 region has the DNA TGTGCCGGACGACCGAGAGAGCCTTGGGGCTACACCTTC. The V gene is TRBV2, the J gene TRBJ1-2, with no clear D. Germline V gives CDR1 SNHLY, CDR2 FYNNEI. The V gene lost 11 bases and the J gene lost 8 bases, with 21 bases spanning the gap. This CDR3 is 13 amino acids long.

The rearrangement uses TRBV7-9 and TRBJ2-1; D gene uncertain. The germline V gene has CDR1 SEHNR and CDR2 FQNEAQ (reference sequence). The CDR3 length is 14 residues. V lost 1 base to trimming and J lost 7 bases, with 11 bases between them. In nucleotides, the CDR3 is TGTGCCAGCAGCTTAGTGGGCCGGCTTAATGAGCAGTTCTTC. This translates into CASSLVGRLNEQFF.

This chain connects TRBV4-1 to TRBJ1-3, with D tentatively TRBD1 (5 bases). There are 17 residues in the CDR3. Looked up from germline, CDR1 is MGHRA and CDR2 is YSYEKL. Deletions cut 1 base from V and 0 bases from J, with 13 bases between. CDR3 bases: TGCGCCAGCAGCCAAGGTACGAGGGGATACTCTGGAAACACCATATATTTT. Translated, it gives CASSQGTRGYSGNTIYF.

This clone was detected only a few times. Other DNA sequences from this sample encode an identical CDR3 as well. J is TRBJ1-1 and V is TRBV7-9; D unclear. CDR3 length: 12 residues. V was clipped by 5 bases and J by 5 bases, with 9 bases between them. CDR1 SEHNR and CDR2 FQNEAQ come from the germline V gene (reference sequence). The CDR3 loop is CASSQGGTEAFF. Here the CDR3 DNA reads TGTGCCAGCAGCCAAGGCGGAACTGAAGCTTTCTTT.

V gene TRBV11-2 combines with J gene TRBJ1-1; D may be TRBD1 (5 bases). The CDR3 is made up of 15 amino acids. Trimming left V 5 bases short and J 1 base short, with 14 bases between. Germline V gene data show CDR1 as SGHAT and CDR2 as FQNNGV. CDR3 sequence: CASSTREGSNTEAFF. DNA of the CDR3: TGTGCCAGCAGCACGAGAGAGGGGTCGAACACTGAAGCTTTCTTT.